One T cell receptor (beta chain) is described in this entry. Its antigen is still unknown. Qualities for individual bases were not recorded, and no much larger clone is one base off. The germline V gene (reference sequence) specifies LNHNV as CDR1 and YYDKDF as CDR2. V is cut by 5 bases and J by 0 bases, and the space between the germline ends is 14 bases. From its cysteine to its phenylalanine, the CDR3 spans 16 amino acids. CDR3 DNA is the only sequence kept; it has 48 bases, read in frame from the first base. Healthy HIV-negative adults with no recently reported acute infections or vaccinations were included as donors. Only Caucasian adults living in Nashville, Tennessee, USA were represented among the donors. Magnetic negative selection was used to enrich CD4+ T cells, after which naive cells were positively selected on CD45RA and the negative fraction became the memory subset. Blood was collected by leukapheresis, and PBMCs were isolated by Ficoll-Histopaque density gradient centrifugation and then cryopreserved in liquid nitrogen vapor phase. Purity and quantity of every magnetically sorted T cell population were checked by analytical flow cytometry. Genomic DNA was isolated from every sorted fraction and measured by UV absorbance on a Nanodrop 2000c.

The sample comes from a study of shared clonotypes between healthy human individuals (TCRdb year 2020). Regarding the research as a whole: The cohort comprised two women and a few men aged 18 to 49 years. Each donor's leukapheresis produced roughly between roughly 0.85 and 10 billion PBMCs. Different laboratories and diverse techniques were used to prepare libraries and sequence TCR repertoires, to increase sequencing depth and limit assay-specific biases. To estimate repertoire size and how much clonotypes are shared between individuals, the study performed deep sequencing of blood TCR repertoires from about five healthy adults. For each donor, CD4 naive and CD4 memory were each run on three plates, CD8 naive on two plates, and CD8 memory on one plate.

TCR CDR3 regions were amplified from genomic DNA by multiplex PCR using the deep immunoSEQ assay. Genomic DNA extracted from each cell subset was distributed evenly over all wells of several immunoSEQ 96-well plates, and each plate served as one replicate. For sorted subsets, 150 to 250 ng of genomic DNA, equivalent to roughly 30,000 T cell genomes, went into each replicate PCR. The purified libraries were quantified using a Qubit 3.0 fluorometer, sized with a Bioanalyzer 2100, and then quantified again using the KAPA Library Quantification kit. Each immunoSEQ 96-well plate was sequenced on its own single-read 150-cycle Illumina NextSeq 550 flow cell. Under the source paper's analysis protocol: The immunoSEQ output contained only junctional sequences without quality scores, so filtering could not match that applied to full-length reads. To assign V/J genes and CDR3, sequences were annotated using PyIR, a Python wrapper for IgBLAST v1.9, with IMGT germline references. Reads were filtered out if the reads had weak V/J assignments (E-value above 1e-6), no CDR3, stop codons, out-of-frame junctions, or ambiguous translated residues. V3J clonotypes were defined by identical inferred V gene, J gene, and CDR3 amino acid sequence. The percentage overlap between two repertoires was calculated by dividing the number of shared unique clonotypes by the size of the smaller repertoire. Repertoire richness was assessed with RTK rarefaction, the Chao1 estimator, and Recon v2.1 estimates of unobserved clonotypes. For all TCRbeta clonotypes obtained by the gDNA method from a few donors, generation probabilities were computed with OLGA. The clones in this table, taken by TCRdb from immuneACCESS, are in-frame only. Not every clone is retained; where verified, under half of the shortfall comes from an unresolved V gene, and the cause of the rest is unknown. That table furnishes V, J and clone size, whereas the DNA furnished D and trimming. This sample gives some 1.5 million clones in total; approximately 96% of them show up just once. Approximately 1% of the sample is held by the ten biggest clonotypes.

What the work shows at the level of the full study, not this receptor alone: Rarefaction of sorted-subset datasets indicated incomplete sequencing despite the large sequencing depth. When a few donors were compared, the shared fraction of clonotypes was 5% to 6.5% for naive CD4, approximately 3.3% for naive CD8, 2.3% for memory CD4, and under 0.5% for memory CD8. Naive subsets generally had larger estimated clonotype richness than memory subsets. Because the study included only a small number of donors, the genetic and exposure-history diversity represented was limited. Sampling was limited to blood, and TCR repertoires in tissue likely differ from TCR repertoires in blood. Compared with non-shared clonotypes, the clonotypes found in all four sorted-subset donors had higher generation probabilities. Pairwise subsampling indicated that sequencing depth was expected to affect the degree of clonotype sharing among donors.

The chain was built from TRBV15 and TRBJ1-3, with a tentative D gene TRBD1 over 5 matching bases. This sequence originates from a man aged 30-40 years in good health. The sample taken for sequencing was naive CD4+ T cells sorted from blood. The cell subset or site label here, explained by the study, means: CD45RA+ positively selected. CDR3 sequence: CATSALGRLSGNTIYF. The DNA is TGTGCCACCAGCGCCTTGGGACGGCTCTCTGGAAACACCATATATTTT. The variable domain in full, with residues beyond the CDR3 obtained from the reference TRBV15 and TRBJ1-3 genes, is DAMVIQNPRYQVTQFGKPVTLSCSQTLNHNVMYWYQQKSSQAPKLLFHYYDKDFNNEADTPDNFQSRRPNTSFCFLDIRSPGLGDTAMYLCATSALGRLSGNTIYFGEGSWLTVV.